A selection of T cell receptor beta chains follows, all from one sample in a study of blood T cells in healthy people across ages. In TCRdb, the 5' RACE reads were re-called with MiXCR into one record per CDR3 protein. The sample lists just over 800,000 distinct CDR3 sequences; about 62% were seen once. Input material: blood. The receptors originated from a man younger than 45 in good health. Each CDR3 is given with its conserved first and last residue. Each record gives: clone size, J gene, D gene, V gene, CDR3 DNA, CDR3 protein. The D gene is left open where the match is weak. The size entry is marked missing in some rows and otherwise reads once, few, many or a size class.

-,TRBJ2-7,TRBD2,TRBV4-2,TGTGCCAGCAGCCAAGATGCTAGCGGGGAGACCTACGAGCAGTACTTC,CASSQDASGETYEQYF
-,TRBJ2-5,-,TRBV20-1,TGCAGTGCGATGCCTACCCTCCCAGGGCCGGTAGTCCAAGAGACCCAGTACTTC,CSAMPTLPGPVVQETQYF
-,TRBJ2-6,TRBD1,TRBV12-3/TRBV12-4,TGTGCCAGCAGTTTAGAGGCAGGGGGCCTCTCTGGGGCCAACGTCCTGACTTTC,CASSLEAGGLSGANVLTF
-,TRBJ2-7,TRBD1,TRBV14,TGTGCCAGCAGCCCAACGGACAGGGACGGCTACGAGCAGTACTTC,CASSPTDRDGYEQYF
-,TRBJ2-7,-,TRBV6-2/TRBV6-3,TGTGCCAGCAGTAGACCTGACAGGTCCTACGAGCAGTACTTC,CASSRPDRSYEQYF
few,TRBJ2-6,-,TRBV6-5,TGTGCCAGCAGTTACTCTACACCATCTGGGGCCAACGTCCTGACTTTC,CASSYSTPSGANVLTF
-,TRBJ1-2,-,TRBV5-6,TGTGCCAGCAGCTTGGGACTGCTTAATAACTATGGCTACACCTTC,CASSLGLLNNYGYTF
-,TRBJ2-1,-,TRBV3-1,TGTGCCAGCAGCCAATCCCCGGGGTACAATGAGCAGTTCTTC,CASSQSPGYNEQFF
-,TRBJ2-7,TRBD1,TRBV9,TGTGCCAGCAGCCATGGGACAGGGGGCCACGAGCAGTACTTC,CASSHGTGGHEQYF
-,TRBJ1-2,TRBD1,TRBV12-3/TRBV12-4,TGTGCCAGCAGTTTAGAAGGGACAGGTGTTGATGGCTACACCTTC,CASSLEGTGVDGYTF
once,TRBJ2-7,-,TRBV6-5,TGTGCCAGCAGTTACTTACCCCGGGACAACTACGAGCAGTACTTC,CASSYLPRDNYEQYF
-,TRBJ1-1,-,TRBV20-1,TGCAGTGCTAGGGTAACATCTCACACTGAAGCTTTCTTT,CSARVTSHTEAFF
many,TRBJ2-7,-,TRBV29-1,TGCAGCGTTGTAGGGTTCGAGACAAACTACGAGCAGTACTTC,CSVVGFETNYEQYF
-,TRBJ1-6,-,TRBV4-3,TGCGCCAGCAGCCAGGGAGCAGGGGCCTATAATTCACCCCTCCACTTT,CASSQGAGAYNSPLHF
few,TRBJ2-5,-,TRBV9,TGTGCCAGCAGCGTTGCCGGGTTGGAGACCCAGTACTTC,CASSVAGLETQYF
few,TRBJ1-2,-,TRBV4-3,TGCGCCAGCAGCCAAGATCTACAGGTCGCCTATGGCTACACCTTC,CASSQDLQVAYGYTF
few,TRBJ1-2,-,TRBV5-1,TGCGCCAGCAGTCTAGGTCGGAACAGGGAAGACTATGGCTACACCTTC,CASSLGRNREDYGYTF
many,TRBJ2-7,TRBD1,TRBV29-1,TGCAGCGTTGAAACCGGACAGGGCCACGAGCAGTACTTC,CSVETGQGHEQYF
few,TRBJ2-5,-,TRBV6-5,TGTGCCACCCGTGGCAGCAGAAAAGAGACCCAGTACTTC,CATRGSRKETQYF
few,TRBJ2-5,-,TRBV29-1,TGCAGCGTGGGGGGACAGATGTTCCAAGAGACCCAGTACTTC,CSVGGQMFQETQYF
-,TRBJ1-5,-,TRBV7-9,TGTGCCAGCAGCTCCTACATGAATCAGCCCCAGCATTTT,CASSSYMNQPQHF
-,TRBJ2-7,-,TRBV7-3,TGTGCCAGCAGCTTAACCCCCCTGGAGTGGATTCCCTACGAGCAGTACTTC,CASSLTPLEWIPYEQYF
-,TRBJ2-7,-,TRBV4-2,TGTGCCAGCAGCCAAGATCTTTCAGGGTTAATGGCCTACGAGCAGTACTTC,CASSQDLSGLMAYEQYF
-,TRBJ2-7,TRBD1,TRBV7-2,TGTGCCAGCAGCTTACACGGGACAGCCTCCTACGAGCAGTACTTC,CASSLHGTASYEQYF
-,TRBJ2-5,-,TRBV20-1,TGCAGTGCTAAGTTCGGACTACGGGAGACCCAGTACTTC,CSAKFGLRETQYF
-,TRBJ2-1,-,TRBV27,TGTGCCAGCAGTTTTAGCCAGCGCTACAATGAGCAGTTCTTC,CASSFSQRYNEQFF
-,TRBJ2-3,TRBD1,TRBV11-1,TGTGCCAGCAGCCCCCGGGACAGGGGCTTGGCTACGCAGTATTTT,CASSPRDRGLATQYF
few,TRBJ2-3,TRBD1,TRBV10-3,TGTGCCATCAGTGAGCCGGACAGGGGACGAACAGATACGCAGTATTTT,CAISEPDRGRTDTQYF
-,TRBJ2-4,TRBD2,TRBV6-4,TGTGCCAGCAGTGGACAAGCGGGGGCCGGTAACATTCAGTACTTC,CASSGQAGAGNIQYF
-,TRBJ2-1,-,TRBV15,TGTGCCACCAGTGGAAACACGGCGGGGATTAGCTCCTACAATGAGCAGTTCTTC,CATSGNTAGISSYNEQFF
few,TRBJ1-4,-,TRBV28,TGTGCCAGCAGTGCCGGGGGAACAACTAATGAAAAACTGTTTTTT,CASSAGGTTNEKLFF
-,TRBJ1-5,-,TRBV7-3,TGTGCCAGCAGCTTAGCCCCCCTTGACAGTCCTAGCAATCAGCCCCAGCATTTT,CASSLAPLDSPSNQPQHF
-,TRBJ1-3,-,TRBV14,TGTGCCAGCAGCCAAGCTTCAAACACCATATATTTT,CASSQASNTIYF
-,TRBJ1-2,-,TRBV14,TGTGCCAGCAGCCATTCGGTCTCCTATGGCTACACCTTC,CASSHSVSYGYTF
-,TRBJ2-1,-,TRBV6-2/TRBV6-3,TGTGCCAGCAGTTACGAGGTAGACTACAATGAGCAGTTCTTC,CASSYEVDYNEQFF
once,TRBJ2-2,-,TRBV7-3,TGTGCCAGCAGCTTTGGGGGGGGGCCGAGCACCGGGGAGCTGTTTTTT,CASSFGGGPSTGELFF
many,TRBJ2-7,-,TRBV14,TGTGCCAGCAGCGGAACAAGGGCACGGTCCTACGAGCAGTACTTC,CASSGTRARSYEQYF
-,TRBJ2-7,TRBD2,TRBV6-2/TRBV6-3,TGTGCCAGCAGTTACTCTGCACGGGGGGGCGATTATGACGAGCAGTACTTC,CASSYSARGGDYDEQYF
-,TRBJ2-3,TRBD2,TRBV7-2,TGTGCCAGCAGCTTGACGACGGGACTAGTGAAAGCAGATACGCAGTATTTT,CASSLTTGLVKADTQYF
-,TRBJ1-5,-,TRBV6-7,TGTGCCAGCAGGCCCGGCGGGTGGAATCAGCCCCAGCATTTT,CASRPGGWNQPQHF
-,TRBJ2-5,-,TRBV24-1,TGTGCCACCAGACAGGGTAGCCGAGAGACCCAGTACTTC,CATRQGSRETQYF
-,TRBJ2-5,-,TRBV6-5,TGTGCCAGCAGTTCCCTCATCGGAGGGGGGGAGCAGTACTTC,CASSSLIGGGEQYF
few,TRBJ2-1,TRBD2,TRBV11-1,TGTGCCAGCAGCTCCGCTCCTAGACTAGCGGGGGGGAGAAATGAGCAGTTCTTC,CASSSAPRLAGGRNEQFF
few,TRBJ2-7,TRBD2,TRBV28,TGTGCCAGCAGTTTAGCGACTAGCGGGAACTACGAGCAGTACTTC,CASSLATSGNYEQYF
-,TRBJ1-6,TRBD1,TRBV29-1,TGCAGCGTCTCCGGGACAGGGGCTTCACCCCTCCACTTT,CSVSGTGASPLHF
-,TRBJ2-1,TRBD2,TRBV19,TGTGCCAGTACCAAAGCGGGGGCCTACAATGAGCAGTTCTTC,CASTKAGAYNEQFF
-,TRBJ1-4,-,TRBV6-6,TGTGCCAGCAGTTACCCTCTATACGGGACCGATTATGAAAAACTGTTTTTT,CASSYPLYGTDYEKLFF
-,TRBJ2-5,TRBD1,TRBV20-1,TGCAGTGCTGAGGACAGGGAGAAGCTAGAGACCCAGTACTTC,CSAEDREKLETQYF
-,TRBJ1-1,-,TRBV6-5,TGTGCCAGCAGTCAGGACGAAATGGACACTGAAGCTTTCTTT,CASSQDEMDTEAFF
-,TRBJ2-3,-,TRBV7-9,TGTGCCAGCAGCTGGATTCCAGGTTTGGGCACAGATACGCAGTATTTT,CASSWIPGLGTDTQYF
-,TRBJ2-7,TRBD2,TRBV6-2/TRBV6-3,TGTGCCAGCAGAGGGACTAGCTTGTACGAGCAGTACTTC,CASRGTSLYEQYF
-,TRBJ2-5,TRBD2,TRBV20-1,TGCAGTGCTAGCAGATTAGCGGGGAGCCAAGAGACCCAGTACTTC,CSASRLAGSQETQYF
few,TRBJ1-1,-,TRBV12-3/TRBV12-4,TGTGCCAGCGGCACACAGGGTAACCCCACTGAAGCTTTCTTT,CASGTQGNPTEAFF
few,TRBJ2-3,TRBD1,TRBV5-1,TGCGCCAGCAACTGGGCAACAGGACAGGGGAACGCAGATACGCAGTATTTT,CASNWATGQGNADTQYF
-,TRBJ2-1,-,TRBV27,TGTGCCAGCAGTTCTCTGGACAGCTACAATGAGCAGTTCTTC,CASSSLDSYNEQFF
many,TRBJ2-7,-,TRBV12-3/TRBV12-4,TGTGCCAGCAGTCTACGAGGGTCAGGCGAGCAGTACTTC,CASSLRGSGEQYF
-,TRBJ2-1,-,TRBV3-1,TGTGCCAGCAGCCAAGATCGTGCCAATGAGCAGTTCTTC,CASSQDRANEQFF
many,TRBJ2-3,TRBD1,TRBV6-2/TRBV6-3,TGTGCCAGCAGTTCCGAGGACAGGGTCACAGATACGCAGTATTTT,CASSSEDRVTDTQYF